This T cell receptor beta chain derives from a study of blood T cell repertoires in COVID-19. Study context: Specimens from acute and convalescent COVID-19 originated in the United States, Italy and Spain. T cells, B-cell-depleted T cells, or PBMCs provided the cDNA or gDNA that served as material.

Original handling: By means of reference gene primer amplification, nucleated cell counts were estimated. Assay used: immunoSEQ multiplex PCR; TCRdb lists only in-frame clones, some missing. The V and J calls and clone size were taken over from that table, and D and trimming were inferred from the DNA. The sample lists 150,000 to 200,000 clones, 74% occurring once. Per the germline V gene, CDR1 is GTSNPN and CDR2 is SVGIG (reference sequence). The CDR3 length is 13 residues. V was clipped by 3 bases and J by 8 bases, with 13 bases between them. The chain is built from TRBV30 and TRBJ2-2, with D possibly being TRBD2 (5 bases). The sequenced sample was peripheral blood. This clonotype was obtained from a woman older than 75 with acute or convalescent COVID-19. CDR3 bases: TGTGCCTGGAGAATCCCCCGCGGGGGGGAGCTGTTTTTT. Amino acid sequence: CAWRIPRGGELFF.